The rows below give T cell receptor beta chains drawn from one sample of a study of early T cells in non-severe SARS-CoV-2 infection. Using its own MiXCR run on the 5' RACE reads, TCRdb lists one record per CDR3 protein. Among about 60,000 distinct CDR3 sequences listed, roughly an eighth were seen once. The sequenced sample consisted of whole blood. These TCRs come from an adult who was a healthcare worker with PCR-confirmed SARS-CoV-2 infection or an uninfected control (not recorded which). Both conserved end residues are part of each CDR3. D genes are given only for firm matches. Rows give clone size only sometimes, using once, few, many, or a class for an expanded clone.

V gene	clone size	J gene	D gene	CDR3 DNA	CDR3 protein
TRBV10-3	-	TRBJ1-4	TRBD1	TGTGCCATCAGCCCGGGACAGGGGATCACAACTAATGAAAAACTGTTTTTT	CAISPGQGITTNEKLFF
TRBV3-1	-	TRBJ1-1	TRBD1	TGTGCCAGCAGCCGAGCTGGAATAGGACAGGGCAGGAACACTGAAGCTTTCTTT	CASSRAGIGQGRNTEAFF
TRBV20-1	few	TRBJ2-3	TRBD1	TGCAGTGTACCGGGACAGGCCCCAGATACGCAGTATTTT	CSVPGQAPDTQYF
TRBV6-5	-	TRBJ1-1	-	TGTGCCAGCAGAACAAAGGGCCTGAACACTGAAGCTTTCTTT	CASRTKGLNTEAFF
TRBV29-1	few	TRBJ2-1	-	TGCAGCGCCCGAAATCTTGAGCAGTTCTTC	CSARNLEQFF
TRBV5-1	-	TRBJ2-3	TRBD2	TGCGCCAGCAGGACGGGAGGGCCAACAGATACGCAGTATTTT	CASRTGGPTDTQYF
TRBV15	-	TRBJ1-1	-	TGTGCCACCAGCAGAGAAAGGGAGCGTACTGAAGCTTTCTTT	CATSRERERTEAFF
TRBV7-2	many	TRBJ1-5	-	TGTGCCAGCAGCTTAAGCTGGGATAGCAATCAGCCCCAGCATTTT	CASSLSWDSNQPQHF
TRBV7-2	-	TRBJ2-7	-	TGTGCCAGCAGCTTAGCTGAGACCTACGAGCAGTACTTC	CASSLAETYEQYF
TRBV7-9	-	TRBJ2-5	-	TGTGCCAGCAGCTGGTTCGGGACGCGAGAAGAGACCCAGTACTTC	CASSWFGTREETQYF
TRBV29-1	-	TRBJ2-3	TRBD1	TGCAGCGTAGCCAGGGGACAGCCAAGCACAGATACGCAGTATTTT	CSVARGQPSTDTQYF
TRBV5-4	-	TRBJ2-7	-	TGTGCCAGCAGTGGGGGAGGGACAACCACCTACGAGCAGTACTTC	CASSGGGTTTYEQYF
TRBV7-9	many	TRBJ2-3	TRBD1	TGTGCCAGCAGCTCGGGACAGGGAATGACAGATACGCAGTATTTT	CASSSGQGMTDTQYF
TRBV9	many	TRBJ2-3	-	TGTGCCAGCAGCGTATCCAGGCTCACAGATACGCAGTATTTT	CASSVSRLTDTQYF
TRBV5-1	few	TRBJ1-1	-	TGCGCCAGCAGTTTACAGATGAACACTGAAGCTTTCTTT	CASSLQMNTEAFF
TRBV20-1	few	TRBJ2-3	-	TGCAGTGCCCACTATAGCACAGATACGCAGTATTTT	CSAHYSTDTQYF
TRBV12-3/TRBV12-4	-	TRBJ2-7	-	TGTGCCAGCAGTTCTCGCAGGGTTTACGAGCAGTACTTC	CASSSRRVYEQYF
TRBV6-2/TRBV6-3	-	TRBJ2-7	-	TGTGCCAGCACCGACAATTCGCGGGAGCAGTACTTC	CASTDNSREQYF
TRBV12-3/TRBV12-4	many	TRBJ1-2	TRBD1	TGTGCCAGCAGCCGGGACAGGGAATACCAAGGCTACACCTTC	CASSRDREYQGYTF
TRBV29-1	few	TRBJ2-3	TRBD1	TGCAGCGGACAGGGGTCAGATACGCAGTATTTT	CSGQGSDTQYF
TRBV4-2	-	TRBJ2-2	-	TGTGCCAGCAGCGTGACGGGATTTGGGGAGCTGTTTTTT	CASSVTGFGELFF
TRBV6-6	many	TRBJ2-2	TRBD1	TGTGCCAGCAGTACGACAGGGTACGGGGAGCTGTTTTTT	CASSTTGYGELFF
TRBV29-1	-	TRBJ2-3	TRBD1	TGCAGTGTTACAGGGGGTACTAGCACAGATACGCAGTATTTT	CSVTGGTSTDTQYF
TRBV6-1	-	TRBJ1-2	-	TGTGCCAGCAGCCCCCAGATCTATGGCTACACCTTC	CASSPQIYGYTF
TRBV11-2	many	TRBJ2-5	TRBD1	TGTGCCAGCAGCCCAGGCGCGGGACAGGGTGAGACCCAGTACTTC	CASSPGAGQGETQYF
TRBV29-1	-	TRBJ2-5	-	TGCAGCGCCCGGCAGGGGGGTGCCCAGTACTTC	CSARQGGAQYF
TRBV28	-	TRBJ1-6	-	TGTGCCAGCATTTCGGCGGGTTCACCCCTCCACTTT	CASISAGSPLHF